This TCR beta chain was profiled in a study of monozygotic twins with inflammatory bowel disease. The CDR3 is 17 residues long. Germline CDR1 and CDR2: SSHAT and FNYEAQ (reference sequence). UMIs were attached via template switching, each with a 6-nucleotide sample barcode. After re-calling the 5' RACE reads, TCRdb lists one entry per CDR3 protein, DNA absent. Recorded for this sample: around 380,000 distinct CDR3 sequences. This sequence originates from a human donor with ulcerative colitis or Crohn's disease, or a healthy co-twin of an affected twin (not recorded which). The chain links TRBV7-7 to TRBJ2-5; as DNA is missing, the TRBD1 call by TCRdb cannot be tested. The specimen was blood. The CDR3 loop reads CASSRSGGITDKETQYF.